The clone carrying this T cell receptor beta chain was found a few times. Authors' data handling: Using reference gene primer amplification, nucleated cell counts were estimated. TCRdb's table, derived via immunoSEQ multiplex PCR, lists solely in-frame clones and lacks some. Clone size and V and J calls were adopted from that table, with D and trimming inferred from the DNA. The table lists about 120,000 clones, more than 75% of them singletons. The entry originates in a study of blood T cell repertoires in COVID-19. Across the study: Some COVID-19 samples were acute and others convalescent; all came from the United States, Italy and Spain. PBMCs, B-cell-depleted T cells, or T cells were the source of the cDNA or gDNA that made up the material.

J gave up 3 bases and V 3 bases, and 7 bases lay outside the gene matches. The CDR3 is made up of 15 amino acids. Per germline, CDR1 MNHEY and CDR2 SMNVEV (reference sequence). This receptor was taken from a man aged 35 to 55 with acute or convalescent COVID-19. The genes are TRBV27 and TRBJ1-2, with 7 bases matching TRBD1. The specimen was peripheral blood. CDR3 bases: TGTGCCAGCAGTTTCTCCAGGGGGGCGGACTATGGCTACACCTTC. This encodes CASSFSRGADYGYTF.